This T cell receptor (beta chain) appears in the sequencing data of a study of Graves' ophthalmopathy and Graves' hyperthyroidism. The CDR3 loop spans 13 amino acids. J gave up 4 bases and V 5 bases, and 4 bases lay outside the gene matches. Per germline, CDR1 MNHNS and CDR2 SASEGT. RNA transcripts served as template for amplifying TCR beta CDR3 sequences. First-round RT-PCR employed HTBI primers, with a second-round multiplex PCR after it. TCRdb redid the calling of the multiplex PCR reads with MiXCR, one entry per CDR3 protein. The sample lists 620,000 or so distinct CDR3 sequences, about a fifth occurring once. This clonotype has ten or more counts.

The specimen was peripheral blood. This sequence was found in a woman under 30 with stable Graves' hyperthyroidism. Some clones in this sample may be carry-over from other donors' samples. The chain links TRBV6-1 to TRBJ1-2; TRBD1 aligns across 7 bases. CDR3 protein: CASSQDRIYGYTF. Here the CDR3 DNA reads TGTGCCAGCAGTCAGGACAGGATCTATGGCTACACCTTC.